The 5 T cell receptor beta chains presented below share a single source sample, sequenced in a study of CD8 T cells in ankylosing spondylitis. TCRdb reprocessed the 5' RACE reads via MiXCR and lists one record per CDR3 protein. The table has about 240,000 distinct CDR3 sequences, 8% to 9.5% seen once; the top ten hold approximately 6.2%. The sequenced material came from blood, either unsorted or a sorted T cell fraction (not recorded which). The receptors shown here come from a male donor with ankylosing spondylitis or in good health (not recorded which).

This clonotype was counted at least ten times. The chain links TRBV20-1 to TRBJ1-1, with D hard to call. Germline V gives CDR1 DFQATT, CDR2 SNEGSKA (reference sequence). The CDR3 is 12 amino acids. Trimming took off 0 bases at V and 4 bases at J, with 6 bases between the two ends. DNA of the CDR3: TGCAGTGCTAGAGATATTGGCACTGAAGCTTTCTTT. Its protein is CSARDIGTEAFF.

This clonotype was counted at least ten times. This chain uses TRBV20-1 with TRBJ2-7; D unresolved. Germline V gene lookup returns CDR1 DFQATT and CDR2 SNEGSKA (reference sequence). The CDR3 covers 10 residues. The germline V and J ends were trimmed by 4 bases and 5 bases, with 6 bases remaining between them. CDR3 amino acids: CSAKSNEQYF. The CDR3 DNA reads TGCAGTGCTAAATCCAACGAGCAGTACTTC.

The rearrangement links TRBV7-9 to TRBJ2-7; D is ambiguous. The CDR3 has 13 residues. Germline-derived CDR1 and CDR2 are SEHNR and FQNEAQ (reference sequence). V was shortened by 5 bases and J by 3 bases, with 11 bases between the two germline ends. Written as DNA, the CDR3 is TGTGCCAGCAGCCCCAGGCTCCTCTACGAGCAGTACTTC. Its protein product is CASSPRLLYEQYF.

The genes are TRBV4-3 and TRBJ2-2, with a tentative D call TRBD2 (5 bases). This CDR3 is 15 amino acids long. CDR1 and CDR2 (germline): LGHNA, YSLEER. Trimming cost V 1 base and J 5 bases, with 11 bases left between them. The CDR3 bases are TGCGCCAGCAGCCAAGGAGAGGGTTGGACCGGGGAGCTGTTTTTT. Encoded protein: CASSQGEGWTGELFF.

The table lists this clonotype with many counts. The chain has TRBV29-1 and TRBJ2-5, with TRBD1 matching 9 bases. V shed 4 bases and J 6 bases; nucleotides not matched to a gene: 6. Germline CDR1 reads SQVTM; CDR2 reads ANQGSEA. This CDR3 spans 13 amino acids. The CDR3 here is CSVGGNRGQTQYF. Here the CDR3 DNA reads TGCAGCGTTGGGGGAAACAGGGGGCAGACCCAGTACTTC.